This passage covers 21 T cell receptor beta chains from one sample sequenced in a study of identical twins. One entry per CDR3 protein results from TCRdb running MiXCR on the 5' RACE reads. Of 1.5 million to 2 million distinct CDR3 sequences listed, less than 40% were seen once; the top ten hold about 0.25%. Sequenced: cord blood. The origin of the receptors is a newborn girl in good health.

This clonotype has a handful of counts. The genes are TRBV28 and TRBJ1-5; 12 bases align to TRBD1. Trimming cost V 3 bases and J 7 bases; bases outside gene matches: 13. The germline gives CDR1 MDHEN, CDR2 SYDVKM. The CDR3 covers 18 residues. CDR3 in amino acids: CASSFSLLGQGARQPQHF. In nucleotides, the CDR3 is TGTGCCAGCAGTTTCTCACTCCTGGGACAGGGGGCAAGACAGCCCCAGCATTTT.

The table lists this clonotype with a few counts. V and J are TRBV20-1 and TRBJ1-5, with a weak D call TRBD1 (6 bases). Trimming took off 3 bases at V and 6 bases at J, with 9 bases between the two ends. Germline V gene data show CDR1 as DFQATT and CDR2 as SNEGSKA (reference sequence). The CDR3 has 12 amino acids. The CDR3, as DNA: TGCAGTGCTAGTGTGGGGGCTCAGCCCCAGCATTTT. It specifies CSASVGAQPQHF.

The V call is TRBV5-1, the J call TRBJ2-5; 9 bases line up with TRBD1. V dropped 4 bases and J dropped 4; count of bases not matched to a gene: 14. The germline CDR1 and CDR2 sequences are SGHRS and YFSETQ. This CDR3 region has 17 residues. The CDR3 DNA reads TGCGCCAGCAGCCAGGGCAGAGGGACAGGGCACGGAGAGACCCAGTACTTC. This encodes CASSQGRGTGHGETQYF.

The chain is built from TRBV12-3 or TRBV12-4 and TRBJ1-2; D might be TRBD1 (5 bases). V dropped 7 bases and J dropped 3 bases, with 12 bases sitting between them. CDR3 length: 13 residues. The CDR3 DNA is TGTGCCAGCACCTTGACAGTTGACTATGGCTACACCTTC. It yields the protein CASTLTVDYGYTF.

The DNA of the CDR3 is TGTGCCAGCAGTGAAGCGCGGGCTCCAGGGGATGAGCAGTACTTC. Translation gives CASSEARAPGDEQYF. This chain joins TRBV6-1 and TRBJ2-7; the D gene is possibly TRBD1 (6 bases). Germline loops: CDR1 MNHNS, CDR2 SASEGT. V gave up 0 bases and J gave up 7 bases, with 16 bases separating them. This CDR3 comprises 15 residues.

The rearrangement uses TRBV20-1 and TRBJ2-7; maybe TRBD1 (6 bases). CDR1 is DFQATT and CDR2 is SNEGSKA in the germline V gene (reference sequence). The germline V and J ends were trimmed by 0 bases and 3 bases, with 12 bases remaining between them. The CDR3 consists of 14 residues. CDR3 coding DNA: TGCAGTGCTAGAGATCTCCGGGACAACTACGAGCAGTACTTC. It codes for CSARDLRDNYEQYF.

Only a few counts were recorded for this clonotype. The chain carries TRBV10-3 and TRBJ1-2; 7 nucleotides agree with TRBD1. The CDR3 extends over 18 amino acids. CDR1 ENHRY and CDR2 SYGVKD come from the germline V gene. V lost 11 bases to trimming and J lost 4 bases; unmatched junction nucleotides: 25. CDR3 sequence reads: CAAARGRAGTANFYGYTF. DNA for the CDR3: TGTGCCGCCGCCCGGGGACGAGCCGGGACAGCTAACTTCTATGGCTACACCTTC.

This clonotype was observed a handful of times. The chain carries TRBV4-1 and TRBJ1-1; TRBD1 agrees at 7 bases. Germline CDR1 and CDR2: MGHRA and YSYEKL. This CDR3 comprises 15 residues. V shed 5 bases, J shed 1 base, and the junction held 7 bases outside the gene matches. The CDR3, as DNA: TGCGCCAGCAGCTACCCCGCAGGGGGGAACACTGAAGCTTTCTTT. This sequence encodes CASSYPAGGNTEAFF.

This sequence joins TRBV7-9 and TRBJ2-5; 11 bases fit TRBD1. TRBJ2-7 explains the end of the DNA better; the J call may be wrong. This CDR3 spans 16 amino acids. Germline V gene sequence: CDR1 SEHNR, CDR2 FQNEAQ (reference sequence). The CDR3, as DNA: TGTGCCAGCAGCTTAGTGCCCGGGACAGGGGGACACGAGCAGTACTTC. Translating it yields CASSLVPGTGGHEQYF.

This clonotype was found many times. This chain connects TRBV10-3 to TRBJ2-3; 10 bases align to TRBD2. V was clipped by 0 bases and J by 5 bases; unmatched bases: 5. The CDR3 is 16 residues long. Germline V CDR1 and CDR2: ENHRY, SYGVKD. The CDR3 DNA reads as TGTGCCATCAGTGAGTCCCTAGCGGGGGATGTAGATACGCAGTATTTT. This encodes CAISESLAGDVDTQYF.

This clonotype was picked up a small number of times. For the CDR3, the DNA is TGTGCCAGCAGCTTCGCACTAGCGGGAATTGGAAGGAGCTACGAGCAGTACTTC. Its protein is CASSFALAGIGRSYEQYF. The chain carries TRBV11-2 and TRBJ2-7; 10 bases align to TRBD2. Germline lookup yields CDR1 SGHAT and CDR2 FQNNGV. The CDR3 length is 18 residues. V was clipped by 3 bases and J by 3 bases; unmatched bases: 14.

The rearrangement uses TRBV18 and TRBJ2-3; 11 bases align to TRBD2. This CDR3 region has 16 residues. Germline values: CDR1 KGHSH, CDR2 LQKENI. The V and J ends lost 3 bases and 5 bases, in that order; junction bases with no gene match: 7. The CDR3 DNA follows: TGTGCCAGCTCACCGACTAGCGGGATAGTCATAGATACGCAGTATTTT. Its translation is CASSPTSGIVIDTQYF. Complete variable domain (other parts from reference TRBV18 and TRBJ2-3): NAGVMQNPRHLVRRRGQEARLRCSPMKGHSHVYWYRQLPEEGLKFMVYLQKENIIDESGMPKERFSAEFPKEGPSILRIQQVVRGDSAAYFCASSPTSGIVIDTQYFGPGTRLTVL.

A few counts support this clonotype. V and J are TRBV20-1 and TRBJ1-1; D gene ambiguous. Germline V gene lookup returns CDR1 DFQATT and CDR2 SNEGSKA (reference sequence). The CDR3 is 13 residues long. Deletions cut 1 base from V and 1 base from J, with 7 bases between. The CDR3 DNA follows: TGCAGTGCTAGAGTACCAGCGAACACTGAAGCTTTCTTT. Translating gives CSARVPANTEAFF.

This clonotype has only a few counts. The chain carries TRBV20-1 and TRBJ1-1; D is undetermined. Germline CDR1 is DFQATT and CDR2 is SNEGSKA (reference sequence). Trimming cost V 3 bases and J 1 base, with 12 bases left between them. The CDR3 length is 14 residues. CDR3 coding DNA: TGCAGTGCTAGGCCCTCGGATGCGAACACTGAAGCTTTCTTT. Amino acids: CSARPSDANTEAFF.

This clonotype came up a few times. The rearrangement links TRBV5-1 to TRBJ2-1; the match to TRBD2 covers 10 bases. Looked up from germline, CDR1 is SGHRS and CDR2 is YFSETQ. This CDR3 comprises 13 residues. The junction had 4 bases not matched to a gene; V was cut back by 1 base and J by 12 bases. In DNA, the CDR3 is TGCGCCAGCAGCTTGAGACTAGCGGGCCCGCAGTTCTTC. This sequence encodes CASSLRLAGPQFF.

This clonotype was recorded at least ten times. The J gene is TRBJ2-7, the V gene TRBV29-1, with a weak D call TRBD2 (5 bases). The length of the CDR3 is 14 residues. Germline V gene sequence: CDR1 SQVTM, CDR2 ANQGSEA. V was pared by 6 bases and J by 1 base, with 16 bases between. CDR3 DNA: TGCAGCGTCGCTGAAAGTGGGAGTTCCTACGAGCAGTACTTC. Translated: CSVAESGSSYEQYF.

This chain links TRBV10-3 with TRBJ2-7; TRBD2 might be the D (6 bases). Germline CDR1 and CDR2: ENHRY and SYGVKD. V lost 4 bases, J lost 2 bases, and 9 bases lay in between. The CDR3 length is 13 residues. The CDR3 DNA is TGTGCCATCAGTGGCGGGAATACCTACGAGCAGTACTTC. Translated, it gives CAISGGNTYEQYF.

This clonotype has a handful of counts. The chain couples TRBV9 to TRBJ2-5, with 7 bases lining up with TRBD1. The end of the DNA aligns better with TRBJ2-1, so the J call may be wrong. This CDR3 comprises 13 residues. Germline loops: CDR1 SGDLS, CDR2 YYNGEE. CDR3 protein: CASSPPGGETQFF. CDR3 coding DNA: TGTGCCAGCAGCCCGCCAGGGGGAGAGACCCAGTTCTTC.

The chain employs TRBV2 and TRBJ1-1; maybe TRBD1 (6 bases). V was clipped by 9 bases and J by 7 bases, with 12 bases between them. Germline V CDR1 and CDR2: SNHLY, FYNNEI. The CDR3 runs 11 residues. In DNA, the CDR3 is TGTGCCAGAGGGGGGGGCATTGAAGCTTTCTTT. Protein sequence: CARGGGIEAFF.

DNA for the CDR3: TGTGCCAGCAGTTTAGCGGGACTGGCGCCGGCGTACGAGCAGTACTTC. Its translation: CASSLAGLAPAYEQYF. The chain carries TRBV12-3 or TRBV12-4 and TRBJ2-7, with D perhaps matching TRBD2 (6 bases). Trimming cost V 0 bases and J 4 bases, with 16 bases left between them. There are 16 residues in the CDR3.

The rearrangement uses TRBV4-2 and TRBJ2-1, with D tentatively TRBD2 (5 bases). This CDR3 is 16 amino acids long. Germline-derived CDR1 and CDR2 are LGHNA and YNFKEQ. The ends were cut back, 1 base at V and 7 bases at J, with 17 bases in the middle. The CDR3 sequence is CASSQALLETANEQFF. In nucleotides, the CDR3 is TGTGCCAGCAGCCAAGCCCTACTAGAAACGGCGAATGAGCAGTTCTTC.